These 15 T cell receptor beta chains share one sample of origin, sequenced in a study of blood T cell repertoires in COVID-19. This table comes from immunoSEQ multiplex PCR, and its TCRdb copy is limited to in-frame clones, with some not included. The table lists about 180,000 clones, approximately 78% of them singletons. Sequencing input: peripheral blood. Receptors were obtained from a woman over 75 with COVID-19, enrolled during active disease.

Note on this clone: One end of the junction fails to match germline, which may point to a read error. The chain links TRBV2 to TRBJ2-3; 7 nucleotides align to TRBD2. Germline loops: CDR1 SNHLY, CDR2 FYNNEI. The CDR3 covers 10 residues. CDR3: CASSDWDYAF. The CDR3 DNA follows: TGTGCCAGCAGTGATTGGGACTACGCTTTT. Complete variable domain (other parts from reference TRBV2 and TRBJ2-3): EPEVTQTPSHQVTQMGQEVILRCVPISNHLYFYWYRQILGQKVEFLVSFYNNEISEKSEIFDDQFSVERPDGSNFTLKIRSTKLEDSAMYFCASSDWDYAFGPGTRLTVL.

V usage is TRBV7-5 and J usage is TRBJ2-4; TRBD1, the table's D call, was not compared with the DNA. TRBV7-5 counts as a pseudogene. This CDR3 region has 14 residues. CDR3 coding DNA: TGTGTCAGAAGCTTAGGACGTGAGGGGGACATTCAGTACTTC. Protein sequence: CVRSLGREGDIQYF.

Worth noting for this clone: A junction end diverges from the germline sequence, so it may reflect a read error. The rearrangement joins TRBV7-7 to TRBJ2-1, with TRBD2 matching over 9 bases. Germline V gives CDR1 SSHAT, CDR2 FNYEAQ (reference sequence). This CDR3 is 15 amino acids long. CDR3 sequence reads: CASSLVAGVNNEQFF. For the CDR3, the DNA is TGTGCTAGCAGCTTAGTAGCGGGAGTTAACAATGAGCAGTTCTTC. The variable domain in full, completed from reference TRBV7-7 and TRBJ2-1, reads GAGVSQSPRYKVTKRGQDVTLRCDPISSHATLYWYQQALGQGPEFLTYFNYEAQPDKSGLPSDRFSAERPEGSISTLTIQRTEQRDSAMYRCASSLVAGVNNEQFFGPGTRLTVL.

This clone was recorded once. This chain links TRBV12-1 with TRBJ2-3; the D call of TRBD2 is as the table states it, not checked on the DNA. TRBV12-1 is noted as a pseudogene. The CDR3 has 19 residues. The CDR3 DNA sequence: TGTGCCAGCAGCTCCCTCATCCCGTCCGCCGGGACTAGCACAGATACGCAGTATTTT. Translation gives CASSSLIPSAGTSTDTQYF.

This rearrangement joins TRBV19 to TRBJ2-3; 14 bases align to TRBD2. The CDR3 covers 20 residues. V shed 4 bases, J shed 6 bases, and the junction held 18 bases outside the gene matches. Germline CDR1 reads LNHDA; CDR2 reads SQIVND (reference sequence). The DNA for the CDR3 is TGTGCCAGTAGTAAGCGGGGACTAGCGGGAGCGGCGATGCTCCGGGATACGCAGTATTTT. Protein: CASSKRGLAGAAMLRDTQYF.

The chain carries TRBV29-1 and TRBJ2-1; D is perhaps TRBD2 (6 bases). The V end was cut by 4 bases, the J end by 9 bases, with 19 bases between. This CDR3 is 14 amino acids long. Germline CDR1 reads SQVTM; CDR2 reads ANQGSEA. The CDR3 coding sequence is TGCAGCGTTGTCCGCGACTCCGTGGAGGGTGAGCAGTTCTTC. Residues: CSVVRDSVEGEQFF.

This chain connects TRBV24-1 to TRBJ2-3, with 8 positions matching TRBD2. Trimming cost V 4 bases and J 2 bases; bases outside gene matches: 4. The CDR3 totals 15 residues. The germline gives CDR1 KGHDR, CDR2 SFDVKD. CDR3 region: CATSDLRGATDTQYF. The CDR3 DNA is TGTGCCACCAGTGACTTGCGGGGGGCCACAGATACGCAGTATTTT.

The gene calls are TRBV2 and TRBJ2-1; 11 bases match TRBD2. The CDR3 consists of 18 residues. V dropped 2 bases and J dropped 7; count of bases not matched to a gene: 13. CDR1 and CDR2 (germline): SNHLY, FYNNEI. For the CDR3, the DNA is TGTGCCAGCAGTGAACGGATCTTACTAGCGGGAGTTGGGAATGAGCAGTTCTTC. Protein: CASSERILLAGVGNEQFF.

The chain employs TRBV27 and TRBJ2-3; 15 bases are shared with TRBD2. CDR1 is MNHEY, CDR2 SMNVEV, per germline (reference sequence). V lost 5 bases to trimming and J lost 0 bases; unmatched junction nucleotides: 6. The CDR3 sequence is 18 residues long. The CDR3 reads CASSPRTSGRASTDTQYF. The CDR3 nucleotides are TGTGCCAGCAGTCCCCGGACTAGCGGGAGGGCTAGCACAGATACGCAGTATTTT.

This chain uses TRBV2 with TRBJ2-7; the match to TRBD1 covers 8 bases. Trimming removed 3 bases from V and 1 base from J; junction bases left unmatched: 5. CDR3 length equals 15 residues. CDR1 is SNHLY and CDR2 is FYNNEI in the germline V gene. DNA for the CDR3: TGTGCCAGCAGTGAGTCCGGGACAGGTTCCTACGAGCAGTACTTC. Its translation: CASSESGTGSYEQYF.

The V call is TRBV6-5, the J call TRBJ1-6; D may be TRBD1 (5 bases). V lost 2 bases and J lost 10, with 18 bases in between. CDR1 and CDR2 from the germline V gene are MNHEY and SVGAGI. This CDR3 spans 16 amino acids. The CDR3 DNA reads TGTGCCAGCAGTTACAAGGACACCTCACTGGGCTCACCCCTCCACTTT. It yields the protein CASSYKDTSLGSPLHF.

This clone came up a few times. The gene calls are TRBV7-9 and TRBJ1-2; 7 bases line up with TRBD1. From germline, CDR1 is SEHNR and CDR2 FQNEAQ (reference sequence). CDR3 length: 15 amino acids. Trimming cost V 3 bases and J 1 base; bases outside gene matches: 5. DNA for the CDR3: TGTGCCAGCAGCTTTGGACAGGCATTTAACTATGGCTACACCTTC. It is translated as CASSFGQAFNYGYTF. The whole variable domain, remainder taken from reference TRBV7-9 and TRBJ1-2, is DTGVSQNPRHKITKRGQNVTFRCDPISEHNRLYWYRQTLGQGPEFLTYFQNEAQLEKSRLLSDRFSAERPKGSFSTLEIQRTEQGDSAMYLCASSFGQAFNYGYTFGSGTRLTVV.

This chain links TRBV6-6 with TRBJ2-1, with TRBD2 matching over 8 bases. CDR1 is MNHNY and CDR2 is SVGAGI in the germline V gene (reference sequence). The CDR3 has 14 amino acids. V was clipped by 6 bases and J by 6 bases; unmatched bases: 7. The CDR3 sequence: CASRPPGLVNEQFF. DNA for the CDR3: TGTGCCAGCAGGCCCCCGGGACTAGTCAATGAGCAGTTCTTC.

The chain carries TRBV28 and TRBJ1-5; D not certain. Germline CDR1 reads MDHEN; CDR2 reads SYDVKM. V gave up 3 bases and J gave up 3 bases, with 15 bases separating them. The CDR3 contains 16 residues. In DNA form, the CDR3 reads TGTGCCAGCAGTTTGGTGGAGTGGTTTAACAATCAGCCCCAGCATTTT. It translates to CASSLVEWFNNQPQHF.

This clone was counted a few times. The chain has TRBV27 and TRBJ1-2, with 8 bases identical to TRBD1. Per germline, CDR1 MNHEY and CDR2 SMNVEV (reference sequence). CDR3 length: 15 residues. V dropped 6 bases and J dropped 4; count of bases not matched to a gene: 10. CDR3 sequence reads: CASSAGQGGGYGYTF. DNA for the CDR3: TGTGCCAGCAGCGCCGGACAGGGAGGTGGCTATGGCTACACCTTC.